The subject of this entry is one TCR beta chain. This clonotype was observed at least ten times. What this receptor recognizes is not known. No base quality information exists; no much larger clone differs at one position. TCRdb lists the instrument as Illumina HiSeq 2500. TCR beta libraries were prepared by quantitative 5'-RACE with molecular barcodes. For the original study's pipeline: To identify disease-linked TCR variants, a new computational method was used, one built on a probabilistic model of VDJ rearrangement. TCRdb reprocessed the public reads (quality trimming at Q25 with fastp, clone calling with MiXCR) and kept in-frame beta chains. Identical CDR3 proteins give one entry, which carries the most common genes and DNA. These V and J calls rely on TCRdb rather than the paper's analysis. Counted in this sample were just over 300,000 distinct CDR3 sequences; less than 25% of them appeared once. Clones ranked in the top ten supply about 4% of the sample.

The sample belongs to a study of CD8 T cells in ankylosing spondylitis (dated by TCRdb to 2015 to 2018). With regard to the full study: The study profiled T cell receptor beta repertoires in healthy donors and ankylosing spondylitis patients to find disease-linked TCR variants. Peripheral blood was sampled, and synovial fluid was additionally collected from ankylosing spondylitis patients. The whole study cohort included roughly 110 healthy donors and 25 ankylosing spondylitis patients.

What the research found in general, with its limitations: In peripheral blood, the disease-linked clones were found at relatively low frequencies and had a CD8+ phenotype. Blood from ankylosing spondylitis patients appeared to be characterized by a TCR beta motif made up of 8 or 9 highly homologous amino acid variants. Some TCR beta motif variants had previously been reported in synovial fluid and blood of reactive arthritis patients, which suggested common disease-initiation mechanisms. The disease-linked clones were reported as significantly enriched in matched synovial fluid samples from ankylosing spondylitis patients.

Sequencing input: blood, either unsorted or a sorted T cell fraction (not recorded which). The source is a female donor with ankylosing spondylitis or in good health (not recorded which).

The encoded CDR3 is CSYRTGNTEAFF. The nucleotide sequence is given as TGCAGCTACCGGACGGGAAACACTGAAGCTTTCTTT. The rearranged chain carries TRBV29-1 and TRBJ1-1; the D segment cannot be called with confidence. The V end loses 8 bases and the J end loses 2 bases, and a stretch of 12 bases separates them. From the cysteine through the phenylalanine, the CDR3 covers 12 amino acids. Solely the CDR3 DNA is kept, with 36 bases framed from the first base. The germline V gene encodes CDR1 SQVTM and CDR2 ANQGSEA.